The 21 T cell receptor beta chains presented below share a single source sample, sequenced in a study of T cell repertoires in cytomegalovirus infection. Each CDR3 protein is one row after TCRdb ran MiXCR on the reads. The table records approximately 500,000 distinct CDR3 sequences, 16% of them present only once. The sequenced material came from CD8+ T cells from PBMCs. These TCRs come from a human donor in good health (CMV status not recorded). Some clones in this sample may be carry-over from other donors' samples.

The chain joins TRBV27 to TRBJ1-1; 8 bases line up with TRBD1. Germline trimming cut 1 base from V and 5 bases from J; bases unmatched to any gene: 6. The CDR3 sequence is 15 residues long. CDR1 is MNHEY, CDR2 SMNVEV, per germline (reference sequence). This CDR3 reads CASSLYQGAITEAFF. CDR3 DNA: TGTGCCAGCAGTTTATATCAGGGGGCGATTACTGAAGCTTTCTTT.

This CDR3 reads CASSIRDLYNEQFF. Written as DNA, the CDR3 is TGTGCCAGTAGTATCCGGGACCTCTACAATGAGCAGTTCTTC. The rearrangement joins TRBV19 to TRBJ2-1, with D perhaps given as TRBD1 or TRBD2 (5 bases each). The CDR3 covers 14 residues. Trimming shortened V by 3 bases and J by 3 bases, and 9 bases separated the two germline ends. Germline V lookup: CDR1 LNHDA, CDR2 SQIVND (reference sequence).

This clonotype showed up many times. This sequence joins TRBV7-8 and TRBJ1-1; possible D gene TRBD1, 5 bases. The CDR3 extends over 17 amino acids. Germline V lookup: CDR1 SGHVS, CDR2 FQNEAQ. V lost 5 bases, J lost 2 bases, and 21 bases lay in between. The CDR3 loop reads CASSPLAGFPSNTEAFF. The CDR3 bases are TGTGCCAGCAGCCCCCTGGCAGGGTTTCCTTCTAACACTGAAGCTTTCTTT.

V is TRBV29-1 and J is TRBJ2-2; 7 bases agree with TRBD2. Germline V gene lookup returns CDR1 SQVTM and CDR2 ANQGSEA. The trim removed 1 base at V and 5 bases at J, leaving 10 bases unmatched. The CDR3 is made up of 16 amino acids. The CDR3 DNA follows: TGCAGCGTTGAAGCCGGGATAGCGGGTTCGACCGGGGAGCTGTTTTTT. Translation gives CSVEAGIAGSTGELFF.

This clonotype was found many times. This chain connects TRBV7-6 to TRBJ1-2; no firm D call. The germline gives CDR1 SGHVS, CDR2 FNYEAQ. The CDR3 has 13 residues. The ends were cut back, 3 bases at V and 2 bases at J, with 7 bases in the middle. This CDR3 reads CASSFGRNYGYTF. The CDR3 DNA sequence: TGTGCCAGCAGCTTTGGGAGGAACTATGGCTACACCTTC.

The table lists this clonotype with many counts. The chain couples TRBV27 to TRBJ2-1; 7 bases align to TRBD2. Germline CDR1 and CDR2: MNHEY and SMNVEV (reference sequence). Trimming cost V 4 bases and J 8 bases; bases outside gene matches: 14. CDR3 size: 16 residues. As DNA, the CDR3 is TGTGCCAGCAGTTACCTAGTGATGGCTGGGGGGGATGAGCAGTTCTTC. It specifies CASSYLVMAGGDEQFF.

A few counts support this clonotype. The chain couples TRBV28 to TRBJ2-7; tentative D call: TRBD2 (7 bases). With 7 bases removed from V and 2 bases from J, the gap between germline ends came to 15 bases. This CDR3 has 14 residues. The germline gives CDR1 MDHEN, CDR2 SYDVKM. The CDR3 sequence: CASTPWGGPYEQYF. Written as DNA, the CDR3 is TGTGCCAGCACCCCTTGGGGGGGGCCCTACGAGCAGTACTTC.

This clonotype was counted only a few times. A single base separates this from a much larger clone, so it may be a read error. This chain connects TRBV7-6 to TRBJ2-2, with TRBD2 as a possible D gene (5 bases). The CDR3 length is 13 residues. Looked up from germline, CDR1 is SGHVS and CDR2 is FNYEAQ. The CDR3 DNA follows: TGTGCCAGCAGCTCGGGGAGAACCGGGGTGCTGTTTTTT. Its translation: CASSSGRTGVLFF.

This clonotype was seen a few times. The V call is TRBV7-9, the J call TRBJ2-7; no definite D call. The CDR3 is made up of 11 amino acids. The V gene lost 4 bases and the J gene lost 5 bases, with 6 bases spanning the gap. Germline CDR1 reads SEHNR; CDR2 reads FQNEAQ (reference sequence). The CDR3, as DNA: TGTGCCAGCAGCTCGAGACACGAGCAGTACTTC. As protein: CASSSRHEQYF.

Turning to this clonotype: Just one base apart from a much larger clone, this may be a read error. The CDR3, as DNA: TGTGCCAGCAGCCCCGGGACCACTGACGCTTTCTTT. It specifies CASSPGTTDAFF. The V and J genes are TRBV7-3 and TRBJ1-1; tentatively, D is TRBD1 (5 bases). CDR1 is SGHTA, CDR2 FQGTGA, per germline. The CDR3 sequence is 12 residues long.

This clonotype appeared many times. This rearrangement joins TRBV7-8 to TRBJ2-5, with TRBD2 identical over 7 bases. This CDR3 has 14 residues. V was pared by 5 bases and J by 2 bases, with 5 bases of the junction left unmatched. The germline CDR1 and CDR2 sequences are SGHVS and FQNEAQ. CDR3 nucleotide sequence: TGTGCCAGCAGCCCGCGGGACTATCAAGAGACCCAGTACTTC. This sequence encodes CASSPRDYQETQYF.

Ten or more counts support this clonotype. V gene TRBV6-6 combines with J gene TRBJ1-1; TRBD1 is a possible D gene (6 bases). Germline V lookup: CDR1 MNHNY, CDR2 SVGAGI (reference sequence). Trimming pared 8 bases from V and 3 bases from J, leaving 10 bases between. The CDR3 is 12 residues long. The CDR3 sequence is CASLRGHTEAFF. The CDR3 nucleotides are TGTGCCAGCCTCAGGGGACACACTGAAGCTTTCTTT.

This clonotype has a count of ten or more. J is TRBJ2-3 and V is TRBV6-1; 9 positions match TRBD1. The CDR3 extends over 16 amino acids. Germline CDR1 reads MNHNS; CDR2 reads SASEGT. Losses at the gene ends were 6 bases for V and 2 bases for J; bases not matched to a gene: 9. CDR3 DNA sequence: TGTGCCAGCAGAATTCGACAGGGGGACATCACAGATACGCAGTATTTT. It codes for CASRIRQGDITDTQYF.

This clonotype was recorded many times. The rearrangement links TRBV12-3 or TRBV12-4 to TRBJ1-5; possibly TRBD1 for D (5 bases). The CDR3 runs to 14 residues. V gave up 5 bases and J gave up 5 bases, with 13 bases separating them. The CDR3 region is CASSGASGHQPQHF. The DNA for the CDR3 is TGTGCCAGCAGTGGGGCGTCGGGGCATCAGCCCCAGCATTTT.

This clonotype has only a few counts. The chain links TRBV10-2 to TRBJ2-1, with TRBD1 as a possible D gene (6 bases). The germline V and J ends were trimmed by 3 bases and 15 bases, with 15 bases remaining between them. CDR3 length: 12 residues. Germline V gene data show CDR1 as WSHSY and CDR2 as SAAADI. The DNA for the CDR3 is TGCGCCAGCAGTGATCTTGGGGGCCAAGGGTTCTTC. Its protein product is CASSDLGGQGFF.

This clonotype has a count of ten or more. V and J are TRBV4-1 and TRBJ2-3; D not certain. V lost 2 bases and J 5 bases, leaving 8 bases between the germline ends. CDR1 MGHRA and CDR2 YSYEKL come from the germline V gene. This CDR3 region has 13 residues. CDR3 sequence reads: CASSQPVGDTQYF. The CDR3 DNA sequence: TGCGCCAGCAGCCAACCGGTCGGAGATACGCAGTATTTT.

The chain links TRBV5-1 to TRBJ2-1, with TRBD2 matching over 11 bases. V lost 5 bases and J lost 7; bases outside the gene matches: 5. The CDR3 covers 14 residues. Germline CDR1 SGHRS, CDR2 YFSETQ. The CDR3 nucleotides read TGCGCCAGCAGTATTAGCGGGGGGGCGAATGAGCAGTTCTTC. The encoded protein is CASSISGGANEQFF.

The gene calls are TRBV20-1 and TRBJ2-6; a possible D gene is TRBD1 (5 bases). Trimming left V 3 bases short and J 4 bases short, with 10 bases between. The CDR3 sequence is 14 residues long. The germline gives CDR1 DFQATT, CDR2 SNEGSKA (reference sequence). The CDR3 is CSARGREGANVLTF. In DNA form, the CDR3 reads TGCAGTGCTAGGGGCAGGGAAGGGGCCAACGTCCTGACTTTC.

Ten or more counts support this clonotype. The rearrangement links TRBV6-5 to TRBJ1-2, with D possibly TRBD1 on 5 matching bases. The V and J ends lost 0 bases and 0 bases respectively, with 11 bases between them. The V gene's germline CDR1 is MNHEY and CDR2 SVGAGI. CDR3 length equals 16 residues. The CDR3 region is CASSYSAGAANYGYTF. As DNA, the CDR3 is TGTGCCAGCAGTTACTCGGCTGGGGCGGCTAACTATGGCTACACCTTC.

The chain couples TRBV27 to TRBJ2-7; TRBD1 matches 7 bases. J lost 3 bases, V lost 1 base, and 3 bases had no gene match. The CDR3 length is 14 residues. The V gene's germline CDR1 is MNHEY and CDR2 SMNVEV (reference sequence). The CDR3 nucleotides read TGTGCCAGCAGTTTATACGCAGGGGGCTACGAGCAGTACTTC. Translating gives CASSLYAGGYEQYF.

This clonotype came up a few times. The chain recombines TRBV5-6 with TRBJ1-1; perhaps TRBD1 as D (6 bases). Trimming cost V 4 bases and J 6 bases, with 13 bases left between them. CDR1 and CDR2 from the germline V gene are SGHDT and YYEEEE. The CDR3 extends over 13 amino acids. The CDR3 nucleotides are TGTGCCAGCAGCCCGGTGGGGGGGCCTGAAGCTTTCTTT. Amino acid sequence: CASSPVGGPEAFF.